This is a list of T cell receptor beta chains from one sample in a study of cytomegalovirus exposure and HLA in healthy donors. Profiled with immunoSEQ multiplex PCR; TCRdb holds only in-frame clones, not every one. This sample has around 220,000 clones, with 60% to 85% found just once. Sequenced: PBMCs. The receptors were sampled from a man in his forties or fifties in good health and CMV-seronegative. CDR3s include the opening cysteine and the closing phenylalanine or tryptophan. The D gene is left open where the match is weak. Not all rows give a size; the values are once, few, many and, for expanded clones, a class.

J: TRBJ2-7
size: NA
D: TRBD2
V: TRBV11-2
DNA: TGTGCCAGCAGCTTAGTTCCCGGGGGGGAGCAGTACTTC
CDR3: CASSLVPGGEQYF

J: TRBJ2-5
size: NA
D: NA
V: TRBV15
DNA: TGTGCCCCCGTGGCGCCGAGCAGGGAGACCCAGTACTTC
CDR3: CAPVAPSRETQYF

J: TRBJ2-7
size: NA
D: TRBD1
V: TRBV12-5
DNA: TGTGCTAGTGGTTTGTCGACCGGGACAGGGGTACCCTACGAGCAGTACTTC
CDR3: CASGLSTGTGVPYEQYF

J: TRBJ1-4
size: NA
D: NA
V: TRBV6-5
DNA: TGTGCCAGCAGTAATCGGCCTAGAGGCACTGAAAAACTGTTTTTT
CDR3: CASSNRPRGTEKLFF

J: TRBJ2-7
size: NA
D: TRBD2
V: TRBV28
DNA: TGTGCCAGCAGTTCGAAGGGACTAGCGGTGCAGTACTTC
CDR3: CASSSKGLAVQYF

J: TRBJ2-4
size: NA
D: TRBD2
V: TRBV23-1
DNA: TGCGCCAGCAGTCCCTCCGTTCGGGCTAGCGGGCAAGCCAAAAACATTCAGTACTTC
CDR3: CASSPSVRASGQAKNIQYF

J: TRBJ1-5
size: few
D: NA
V: TRBV4-1
DNA: TGCGCCAGCAGCCAAGGAGTTGGCACAGATCAGCCCCAGCATTTT
CDR3: CASSQGVGTDQPQHF

J: TRBJ1-2
size: NA
D: NA
V: TRBV9
DNA: TGTGCCAGCAGCGGTCAACAGGGTTTTACTGGCTACACCTTC
CDR3: CASSGQQGFTGYTF

J: TRBJ2-3
size: NA
D: TRBD2
V: TRBV2
DNA: TGTGCCAGCAGTGAAACTAGCGGGAGATCAGATACGCAGTATTTT
CDR3: CASSETSGRSDTQYF

J: TRBJ2-2
size: few
D: NA
V: TRBV5-6
DNA: TGTGCCAGCAGCTTGATAGCGCAGGTGGACACCGGGGAGCTGTTTTTT
CDR3: CASSLIAQVDTGELFF

J: TRBJ2-1
size: NA
D: NA
V: TRBV6-5
DNA: TGTGCCAGCAGCTACCGGGAGAGAGGTGAGCAGTTCTTC
CDR3: CASSYRERGEQFF

J: TRBJ2-7
size: NA
D: NA
V: TRBV4-1
DNA: TGCGCCAGCAGCCCACCTGAGCAGGGGCCGGGTATGCAGTACTTC
CDR3: CASSPPEQGPGMQYF

J: TRBJ1-1
size: NA
D: NA
V: TRBV5-4
DNA: TGTGCCAGCAGTACCGGGACACCCATGAACACTGAAGCTTTCTTT
CDR3: CASSTGTPMNTEAFF

J: TRBJ2-1
size: NA
D: TRBD2
V: TRBV7-9
DNA: TGTGCCAGCAGCCCCCGGGGGGGGGATGAGCAGTTCTTC
CDR3: CASSPRGGDEQFF

J: TRBJ2-2
size: NA
D: NA
V: TRBV5-1
DNA: TGCGCCAGCAGCTTGTGGGGGCCACCGGAAACCGGGGAGCTGTTTTTT
CDR3: CASSLWGPPETGELFF

J: TRBJ2-7
size: NA
D: TRBD2
V: TRBV29-1
DNA: TGCAGCGTTAGGACTAGCGGCTCCTACGAGCAGTACTTC
CDR3: CSVRTSGSYEQYF

J: TRBJ2-7
size: NA
D: NA
V: TRBV7-3
DNA: TGTGCCAGCAGCCCAATAATAAATATTTGGGGGCCCACCTACGAGCAGTACTTC
CDR3: CASSPIINIWGPTYEQYF

J: TRBJ2-2
size: NA
D: NA
V: TRBV7-9
DNA: TGTGCCAGCAGCTTGCCCCCGGGATTCTCTACCGGGGAGCTGTTTTTT
CDR3: CASSLPPGFSTGELFF

J: TRBJ2-1
size: NA
D: NA
V: TRBV5-1
DNA: TGCGCCAGCACCAGGGGAGCGGGAAGTGAATATGCTGAGCAGTTCTTC
CDR3: CASTRGAGSEYAEQFF

J: TRBJ2-7
size: NA
D: NA
V: TRBV4-2
DNA: TGTGCCAGCAGCCAAGATTCGCGCGAGCAGTACTTC
CDR3: CASSQDSREQYF

J: TRBJ2-5
size: NA
D: NA
V: TRBV10-3
DNA: TGTGCCATTCGGAGGGGGGACAGACAAGAGACCCAGTACTTC
CDR3: CAIRRGDRQETQYF

J: TRBJ2-7
size: NA
D: NA
V: TRBV10-3
DNA: TGTGCCATCAGTGAAACAGGTGCCGAGCAGTACTTC
CDR3: CAISETGAEQYF

J: TRBJ2-7
size: NA
D: TRBD1
V: TRBV5-4
DNA: TGTGCCAGCAGTCCCGGGACAGAGACCGCCTACGAGCAGTACTTC
CDR3: CASSPGTETAYEQYF

J: TRBJ2-7
size: NA
D: NA
V: TRBV7-2
DNA: TGTGCCAGCAGTCCGACGAGATACCAGGCCTACGAGCAGTACTTC
CDR3: CASSPTRYQAYEQYF

J: TRBJ2-2
size: few
D: TRBD1
V: TRBV7-7
DNA: TGTGCCAGCAGCTCGGGACAGGGTTCCGGGGAGCTGTTTTTT
CDR3: CASSSGQGSGELFF

J: TRBJ2-7
size: few
D: TRBD2
V: TRBV14
DNA: TGTGCCAGCAGCTACACTAGCGACTCCTACGAGCAGTACTTC
CDR3: CASSYTSDSYEQYF

J: TRBJ1-4
size: NA
D: NA
V: TRBV28
DNA: TGTGCCAGCAATAAGCGAAGAGGGAGGGAACTGTTTTTT
CDR3: CASNKRRGRELFF

J: TRBJ2-7
size: NA
D: TRBD1
V: TRBV5-4
DNA: TGTGCCAGCAGAAGGGACAGGATAAACGAGCAGTACTTC
CDR3: CASRRDRINEQYF

J: TRBJ1-5
size: NA
D: NA
V: TRBV4-3
DNA: TGCGCCAGCAGCCAGGTTGGACAGAACCAGCCCCAGCATTTT
CDR3: CASSQVGQNQPQHF

J: TRBJ2-1
size: NA
D: NA
V: TRBV5-4
DNA: TGTGCCAGCAGCTCCGAACCTAGCGTTATTTACAATGAGCAGTTCTTC
CDR3: CASSSEPSVIYNEQFF

J: TRBJ1-1
size: NA
D: NA
V: TRBV28
DNA: TGTGCCAGCAGTTGGGGCAGCATTACATCGGAAGCTTTCTTT
CDR3: CASSWGSITSEAFF

J: TRBJ1-2
size: NA
D: NA
V: TRBV6-1
DNA: TGTGCCAGCAAACCGACAGTATCCGGCTACACCTTC
CDR3: CASKPTVSGYTF

J: TRBJ2-3
size: few
D: NA
V: TRBV5-4
DNA: TGTGCCAGCAGCTTGCAGGGGGGCGTGGCGCAGTATTTT
CDR3: CASSLQGGVAQYF

J: TRBJ1-1
size: once
D: NA
V: TRBV14
DNA: TGTGCCAGCAGCTTCGCAGGGGAGATTGAAGCTTTCTTT
CDR3: CASSFAGEIEAFF

J: TRBJ2-7
size: NA
D: TRBD2
V: TRBV7-9
DNA: TGTTCCAGCAGCGGGAGCGCTCTTTTCTACGAGCAGTACTTC
CDR3: CSSSGSALFYEQYF

J: TRBJ2-2
size: NA
D: TRBD1
V: TRBV4-1
DNA: TGCGCCAGCAGCCAAGTCGGGGACAGGGGTAACGGGGAGCTGTTTTTT
CDR3: CASSQVGDRGNGELFF

J: TRBJ1-2
size: NA
D: TRBD1
V: TRBV7-2
DNA: TGTGCCAGCAGCCCGGGCAGGGGGCAAGGCTACACCTTC
CDR3: CASSPGRGQGYTF

J: TRBJ2-5
size: NA
D: NA
V: TRBV5-1
DNA: TGCGCCAGCAGCCGGGACTTCCAAGAGACCCAGTACTTC
CDR3: CASSRDFQETQYF

J: TRBJ2-5
size: NA
D: NA
V: TRBV5-1
DNA: TGCGCCAGCAGCTTGGGCCGGTCCCAAGAGACCCAGTACTTC
CDR3: CASSLGRSQETQYF

J: TRBJ2-7
size: once
D: NA
V: TRBV2
DNA: TGTGCCAGCAGGGCCAAGGGGGGGTACGAGCAGTACTTC
CDR3: CASRAKGGYEQYF

J: TRBJ1-1
size: NA
D: TRBD1
V: TRBV5-1
DNA: TGCGCCAGCAGCTTGGTGGGGACAGGGGTCGAGGACACTGAAGCTTTCTTT
CDR3: CASSLVGTGVEDTEAFF

J: TRBJ2-7
size: NA
D: NA
V: TRBV18
DNA: TGTGCCAGCTCACGCGACGGGACACGGGAGCAGTACTTC
CDR3: CASSRDGTREQYF

J: TRBJ2-7
size: few
D: NA
V: TRBV4-2
DNA: TGTGCCAGCAGCCAGGAGACTAGAAAAATGGGCGAGCAGTACTTC
CDR3: CASSQETRKMGEQYF

J: TRBJ2-1
size: NA
D: NA
V: TRBV29-1
DNA: TGCAGCGTTGAACGAATGCGTATGCCTGAGCAGTTCTTC
CDR3: CSVERMRMPEQFF

J: TRBJ2-7
size: NA
D: TRBD1
V: TRBV19
DNA: TGTGCCAGTAGTGCCCCGGGACAGGGGAGCTCCTACGAGCAGTACTTC
CDR3: CASSAPGQGSSYEQYF

J: TRBJ1-1
size: NA
D: NA
V: TRBV25-1
DNA: TGTGCCAGCAGTCGTGGGCACACTGAAGCTTTCTTT
CDR3: CASSRGHTEAFF

J: TRBJ2-7
size: NA
D: TRBD2
V: TRBV5-1
DNA: TGCGCCAGCAGCCCGGGACTAGCGGACTCCTACGAGCAGTACTTC
CDR3: CASSPGLADSYEQYF

J: TRBJ2-7
size: NA
D: NA
V: TRBV28
DNA: TGTGCCAGCAGCCAGACAAGTCCCTACGAGCAGTACTTC
CDR3: CASSQTSPYEQYF

J: TRBJ2-2
size: once
D: NA
V: TRBV5-1
DNA: TGCGCCAGCAGCTTGGGACAGGACACCGGGGAGCTGTTTTTT
CDR3: CASSLGQDTGELFF